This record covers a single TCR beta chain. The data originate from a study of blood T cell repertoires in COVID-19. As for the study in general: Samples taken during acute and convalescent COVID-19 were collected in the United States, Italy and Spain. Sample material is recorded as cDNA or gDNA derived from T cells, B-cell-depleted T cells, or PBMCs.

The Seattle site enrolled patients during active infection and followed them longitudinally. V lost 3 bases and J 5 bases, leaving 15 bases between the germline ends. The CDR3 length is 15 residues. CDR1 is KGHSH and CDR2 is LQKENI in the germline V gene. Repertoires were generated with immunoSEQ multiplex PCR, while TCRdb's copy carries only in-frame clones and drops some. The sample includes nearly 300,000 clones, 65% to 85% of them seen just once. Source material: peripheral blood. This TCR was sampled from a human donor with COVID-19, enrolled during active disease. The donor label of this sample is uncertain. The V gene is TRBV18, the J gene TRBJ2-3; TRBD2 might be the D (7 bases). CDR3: CASSPREGGRDTQYF. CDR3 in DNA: TGTGCCAGCTCACCGAGGGAGGGGGGCAGAGATACGCAGTATTTT.